This entry describes one T cell receptor (beta chain). This clone was picked up a small number of times. Its antigen specificity is not known. Per-base quality was not reported, and no clone a single base away is much larger than it. The data were obtained in a study of shared clonotypes between healthy human individuals (dated by TCRdb to 2020 to 2022). Study-level background: A few men and a couple of women, aged 18 to 49 years, made up the cohort. For each donor, CD4 naive and CD4 memory were each given three plates, CD8 naive was given two plates, and CD8 memory was given one plate. Blood TCR repertoires of a handful of healthy adults were deeply sequenced to estimate repertoire size and the extent of clonotype sharing between individuals. Different laboratories and diverse techniques were used to prepare libraries and sequence TCR repertoires, to increase sequencing depth and limit assay-specific biases. Between about 0.9 and 9 billion PBMCs per donor were obtained by leukapheresis.

The donors were healthy, HIV-negative adults who had no recently reported acute infections or vaccinations. Every donor was a Caucasian adult residing in Nashville, Tennessee, USA. Magnetic negative selection was used to enrich CD4+ T cells, after which naive cells were positively selected on CD45RA and the negative fraction became the memory subset. Blood was obtained by leukapheresis, after which PBMCs were separated by Ficoll-Histopaque density gradient centrifugation and cryopreserved in liquid nitrogen vapor phase. Analytical flow cytometry was used to check the purity and quantity of every magnetically sorted T cell population. Each sorted fraction had its genomic DNA isolated and then quantified by UV absorbance on a Nanodrop 2000c. Findings and caveats that apply to the study as a whole: Naive subsets generally had larger estimated clonotype richness than memory subsets did. Only blood was sampled, and tissue TCR repertoires likely differ from those in blood. The genetic and exposure-history diversity represented was limited by the small number of donors. Incomplete sequencing was indicated by rarefaction of sorted-subset datasets, despite the large sequencing depth. Higher generation probabilities were observed for clonotypes shared by all four sorted-subset donors than for non-shared clonotypes. Across a handful of donors, 4.5% to 6.5% of naive CD4, approximately 3.5% of naive CD8, approximately 2.5% of memory CD4, and approximately 0.4% of memory CD8 clonotypes were shared. Based on pairwise subsampling, the degree of clonotype sharing among donors was expected to be affected by sequencing depth.

Measured from the cysteine to the phenylalanine, the CDR3 is 15 residues long. This entry keeps only the CDR3 DNA: 45 bases, framed from base 1. V and J are trimmed by 0 bases and 6 bases, and the gene matches miss 2 bases of the junction. CDR1 and CDR2 are drawn from the germline V gene (reference sequence): LNHDA, SQIVND. TCR CDR3 regions were amplified from genomic DNA by multiplex PCR using the deep immunoSEQ assay. For each cell subset, the extracted genomic DNA was distributed evenly across all wells of several immunoSEQ 96-well plates, and each plate served as one replicate. For sorted subsets, each replicate PCR was loaded with approximately 0.2 ug genomic DNA, equivalent to 32,000 or so T cell genomes. The purified libraries were quantified using a Qubit 3.0 fluorometer, sized with a Bioanalyzer 2100, and then quantified again using the KAPA Library Quantification kit. Every immunoSEQ 96-well plate was sequenced on a separate single-read 150-cycle Illumina NextSeq 550 flow cell. Concerning the study's data processing: Because the immunoSEQ output held only junctional sequences and lacked quality scores, the filtering could not match the filtering applied to full-length reads. Sequences were annotated with PyIR, a Python wrapper for IgBLAST v1.9, using IMGT germline references to assign V/J genes and CDR3. Any read was removed if the V/J assignment was weak (E-value above 1e-6), the CDR3 was missing, or the read contained stop codons, out-of-frame junctions, or ambiguous translated residues. V3J clonotypes were defined as sequences sharing an identical inferred V gene, J gene, and CDR3 amino acid sequence. Percentage overlap between repertoires was computed as shared unique clonotypes divided by the size of the smaller repertoire. Repertoire richness was assessed with RTK rarefaction, the Chao1 estimator, and Recon v2.1 estimates of unobserved clonotypes. OLGA was used to compute generation probabilities for all TCRbeta clonotypes that the gDNA method yielded from a handful of donors. TCRdb stores this immuneACCESS table with in-frame sequences only. Part of the clones is absent; in the studies checked, under half of the shortfall reflects unresolved V genes, and no reason is known for the rest. From that table come the V and J calls and clone size; the DNA was used to work out D and trimming. The sample has 2,100,000 or so clones on record, approximately 94% of them singletons. Clones ranked in the top ten supply about 0.13% of the sample.

The sequencing sample was made of naive CD4+ T cells sorted from blood. Per the publication, the cell subset or site label means: CD45RA+ positively selected. The chain uses TRBV19 and TRBJ1-6; 7 bases in the middle match TRBD1. The sequence derives from a man between 18 and 35 years old in good health. The CDR3 protein is CASSIEGQSNSPLHF. The DNA reads as follows: TGTGCCAGTAGTATAGAGGGACAGAGTAATTCACCCCTCCACTTT. Where the CDR3 stops, the reference TRBV19 and TRBJ1-6 genes take over; the full variable domain is DGGITQSPKYLFRKEGQNVTLSCEQNLNHDAMYWYRQDPGQGLRLIYYSQIVNDFQKGDIAEGYSVSREKKESFPLTVTSAQKNPTAFYLCASSIEGQSNSPLHFGNGTRLTVT.